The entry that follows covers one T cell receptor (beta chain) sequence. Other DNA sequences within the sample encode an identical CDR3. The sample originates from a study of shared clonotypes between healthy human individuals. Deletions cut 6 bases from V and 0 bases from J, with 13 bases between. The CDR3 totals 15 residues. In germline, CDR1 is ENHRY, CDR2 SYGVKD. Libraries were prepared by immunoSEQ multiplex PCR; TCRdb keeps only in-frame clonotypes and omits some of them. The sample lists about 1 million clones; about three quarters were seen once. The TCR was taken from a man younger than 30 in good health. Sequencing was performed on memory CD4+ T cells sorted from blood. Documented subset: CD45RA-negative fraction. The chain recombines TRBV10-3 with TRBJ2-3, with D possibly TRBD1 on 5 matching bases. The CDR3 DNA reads TGTGCCATCAGATCGACGGACACTAGCACAGATACGCAGTATTTT. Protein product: CAIRSTDTSTDTQYF.